The 5 T cell receptor beta chains listed next were all sequenced from one sample in a study of early T cells in non-severe SARS-CoV-2 infection. Via MiXCR, TCRdb re-called the 5' RACE reads, giving one row per CDR3 protein. The sample records 75,000 to 80,000 distinct CDR3 sequences, approximately 10% being singletons. The sample here was whole blood, taken at baseline. Every receptor here comes from an adult who was a healthcare worker with PCR-confirmed SARS-CoV-2 infection or an uninfected control (not recorded which).

This clonotype has only a few counts. This chain joins TRBV6-5 and TRBJ2-1; D might be TRBD2 (6 bases). The CDR3 contains 15 residues. V lost 6 bases, J lost 1 base, and 13 bases lay in between. CDR1 and CDR2 from the germline V gene are MNHEY and SVGAGI. Written as DNA, the CDR3 is TGTGCCAGCAGGGGAGTCGGGGGTTCCTACAATGAGCAGTTCTTC. Translating it yields CASRGVGGSYNEQFF.

This clonotype was counted between two and nine times. The chain uses TRBV12-3 or TRBV12-4 and TRBJ2-5; D is unclear. The CDR3 is made up of 14 amino acids. Trimming removed 1 base at V and 5 bases at J, with 11 bases between. The CDR3 nucleotides are TGTGCCAGCAGTTTAGGGGCCCCAAGCGAGACCCAGTACTTC. Protein: CASSLGAPSETQYF.

Only a few counts were recorded for this clonotype. Here the CDR3 DNA reads TGTGCCAGCAGTTACTCGATTGGCGGGGTACGGACAGATACGCAGTATTTT. The encoded protein is CASSYSIGGVRTDTQYF. This sequence joins TRBV6-2 or TRBV6-3 and TRBJ2-3, with D perhaps TRBD2 (6 bases). The germline CDR1 and CDR2 sequences are MNHEY and SVGEGT. V was cut by 0 bases and J by 3 bases, with 16 bases left in between. The CDR3 length is 17 residues.

This clonotype was detected many times. The rearrangement joins TRBV6-6 to TRBJ1-5, with D hard to call. The ends were cut back, 0 bases at V and 6 bases at J, with 15 bases in the middle. The germline CDR1 and CDR2 sequences are MNHNY and SVGAGI (reference sequence). This CDR3 is built from 16 residues. The CDR3 is CASSYSRGPRSQPQHF. The CDR3 DNA follows: TGTGCCAGCAGTTACTCGAGAGGTCCACGGAGTCAGCCCCAGCATTTT.

The gene calls are TRBV29-1 and TRBJ1-1; D is possibly TRBD1 (5 bases). Trimming cost V 7 bases and J 2 bases, with 11 bases left between them. This CDR3 comprises 12 residues. Germline V gene lookup returns CDR1 SQVTM and CDR2 ANQGSEA. For the CDR3, the DNA is TGCAGCGCGGGACCGATTAACACTGAAGCTTTCTTT. Translated, it gives CSAGPINTEAFF.